These 27 T cell receptor beta chains came from one sample sequenced in a study of shared clonotypes between healthy human individuals. The protocol was immunoSEQ multiplex PCR, while the TCRdb copy is restricted to in-frame clones and leaves out a portion. The repertoire has 1.6 million or so clones, 96% of them found once; the top ten carry approximately 1.1%. The sequencing input was naive CD4+ T cells sorted from blood. Described subset: CD45RA+ positively selected. The receptors shown here come from a man aged 30 to 39 in good health.

In DNA, the CDR3 is TGTGCCAGCAGTGGGATTGTTCGGACTTTCTTT. Translated: CASSGIVRTFF. V usage is TRBV25-1 and J usage is TRBJ1-1; D gene uncertain. Trimming pared 4 bases from V and 12 bases from J, leaving 12 bases between. Germline values: CDR1 MGHDK, CDR2 SYGVNS. The CDR3 runs 11 residues.

This chain links TRBV7-9 with TRBJ2-7; 7 positions agree with TRBD2. The trim removed 7 bases at V and 2 bases at J, leaving 17 bases unmatched. The CDR3 loop spans 17 amino acids. Germline V CDR1 and CDR2: SEHNR, FQNEAQ (reference sequence). In nucleotides, the CDR3 is TGTGCCAGCAACTTCCACTGGGCGGGAGATCTGGCCTACGAGCAGTACTTC. Translating gives CASNFHWAGDLAYEQYF.

A single count supports this clone. In the same sample, other DNA sequences code for this CDR3. The genes are TRBV6-1 and TRBJ1-5; D not resolved. This CDR3 spans 12 amino acids. Trimming removed 6 bases at V and 1 base at J, with 4 bases between. The germline V gene has CDR1 MNHNS and CDR2 SASEGT. The CDR3 sequence: CASSESNQPQHF. The CDR3 bases are TGTGCCAGCAGCGAAAGCAATCAGCCCCAGCATTTT.

The chain is built from TRBV6-6 and TRBJ1-3; D is unresolved. Germline loops: CDR1 MNHNY, CDR2 SVGAGI (reference sequence). Trimming pared 7 bases from V and 3 bases from J, leaving 4 bases between. The CDR3 has 11 residues. The DNA of the CDR3 is TGTGCCAGCACCCTTGGAAACACCATATATTTT. It yields the protein CASTLGNTIYF.

This clone was observed a few times. The rearrangement links TRBV5-1 to TRBJ2-2, with 8 bases aligning to TRBD2. After removal of 3 bases from V and 6 bases from J, the junction contained 7 bases not matched to a gene. Germline assignment: CDR1 SGHRS and CDR2 YFSETQ. The CDR3 length is 15 residues. The CDR3, as DNA: TGCGCCAGCAGCTCAGGACTAGCTCGTCCCGGGGAGCTGTTTTTT. Amino acids: CASSSGLARPGELFF.

The V gene is TRBV29-1, the J gene TRBJ2-5, with D perhaps matching TRBD1 or TRBD2 (5 bases each). The germline V gene has CDR1 SQVTM and CDR2 ANQGSEA. This CDR3 contains 13 residues. Trimming removed 6 bases at V and 4 bases at J, with 15 bases between. DNA of the CDR3: TGCAGCGTAGCCGGTGGGGGAAGAGAGACCCAGTACTTC. Its protein is CSVAGGGRETQYF.

This rearrangement joins TRBV5-5 to TRBJ2-5; D not certain. The CDR3 loop spans 13 amino acids. Germline V lookup: CDR1 SGHKS, CDR2 YYEKEE (reference sequence). V lost 1 base and J 5 bases, leaving 9 bases between the germline ends. CDR3 region: CASSLSRAETQYF. DNA for the CDR3: TGTGCCAGCAGCTTGAGTAGAGCGGAGACCCAGTACTTC.

Remarks on this clone: Germline and junction disagree at one end, which may indicate a read error. In DNA, the CDR3 is TGCGCCGGCAGCAGAATCCCCGGGACTAACCCGAACGAGCAGTACTTC. This gives the protein CAGSRIPGTNPNEQYF. The chain joins TRBV5-1 to TRBJ2-7, with 7 nucleotides matching TRBD2. Germline V gene data show CDR1 as SGHRS and CDR2 as YFSETQ. The CDR3 runs to 16 residues.

This chain connects TRBV28 to TRBJ1-3, with D maybe TRBD1 (5 bases). Germline CDR1 reads MDHEN; CDR2 reads SYDVKM. The CDR3 consists of 14 residues. The V end was cut by 2 bases, the J end by 4 bases, with 9 bases between. The CDR3 spells CASSLGGGGNTIYF. DNA for the CDR3: TGTGCCAGCAGTTTAGGGGGAGGCGGAAACACCATATATTTT.

V and J are TRBV5-1 and TRBJ2-5; the match to TRBD2 covers 8 bases. From germline, CDR1 is SGHRS and CDR2 YFSETQ. J was trimmed by 5 bases and V by 0 bases; bases with no gene match: 3. The CDR3 contains 14 residues. The CDR3 region is CASSLAGGTETQYF. CDR3 bases: TGCGCCAGCAGCTTGGCGGGGGGGACGGAGACCCAGTACTTC.

The chain has TRBV7-2 and TRBJ2-7; possible D gene TRBD2, 7 bases. The V and J ends lost 5 bases and 4 bases respectively, with 18 bases between them. This CDR3 has 15 amino acids. Germline loops: CDR1 SGHTA, CDR2 FQGNSA. The CDR3 loop reads CASSGGSGGGYEQYF. The CDR3 region has the DNA TGTGCCAGCAGCGGAGGGTCGGGGGGCGGTTACGAGCAGTACTTC.

Details on this clone: Other nucleotide sequences in the sample specify the same CDR3. The J gene is TRBJ1-2, the V gene TRBV28, with unresolved D. CDR3 length: 13 amino acids. V shed 2 bases and J shed 3 bases, with 7 bases lying between them. Germline-derived CDR1 and CDR2 are MDHEN and SYDVKM. The CDR3 protein is CASSLGFDYGYTF. The CDR3 DNA follows: TGTGCCAGCAGTTTAGGGTTCGACTATGGCTACACCTTC.

The rearrangement uses TRBV19 and TRBJ1-5; D unresolved. The germline V gene has CDR1 LNHDA and CDR2 SQIVND (reference sequence). The CDR3 loop spans 12 amino acids. Trimming removed 5 bases from V and 8 bases from J, with 10 bases in between. CDR3 in DNA: TGTGCCAGTAGTCCCCGTCTTGAGCCCCAGCATTTT. It encodes CASSPRLEPQHF.

The gene calls are TRBV9 and TRBJ2-3; possible D gene TRBD1, 5 bases. Trimming removed 2 bases at V and 0 bases at J, with 19 bases between. Germline V CDR1 and CDR2: SGDLS, YYNGEE. This CDR3 contains 18 residues. This chain's CDR3 is CASSVPVNRPGSTDTQYF. The CDR3, as DNA: TGTGCCAGCAGCGTCCCCGTCAACAGGCCAGGGAGCACAGATACGCAGTATTTT.

The chain couples TRBV10-3 to TRBJ2-2; 11 positions match TRBD1. This CDR3 is built from 17 residues. Losses at the gene ends were 2 bases for V and 6 bases for J; bases not matched to a gene: 8. The germline CDR1 and CDR2 sequences are ENHRY and SYGVKD. The CDR3 DNA reads TGTGCCATCAGTGAGGGGCGTGGGACAGGGGGACCCGGGGAGCTGTTTTTT. Protein: CAISEGRGTGGPGELFF.

In the case of this clone: Relative to the germline gene, one junction end is altered; a read error may explain this. This rearrangement joins TRBV9 to TRBJ1-3; D is perhaps TRBD1 (5 bases). Looked up from germline, CDR1 is SGDLS and CDR2 is YYNGEE. The CDR3 has 14 residues. Here the CDR3 reads CASTSGVSGSTIYF. CDR3 nucleotide sequence: TGTGCCAGCACCTCGGGGGTCTCTGGAAGCACCATATATTTT.

The chain combines TRBV10-2 with TRBJ2-5; D may be TRBD2 (6 bases). Germline lookup yields CDR1 WSHSY and CDR2 SAAADI. The ends were cut back, 6 bases at V and 5 bases at J, with 16 bases in the middle. The CDR3 sequence is 14 residues long. CDR3 amino acids: CASRPRLVPETQYF. The CDR3 DNA sequence: TGCGCCAGCAGGCCACGACTAGTACCGGAGACCCAGTACTTC.

The chain joins TRBV5-5 to TRBJ2-6, with D unclear. Trimming took off 0 bases at V and 2 bases at J, with 15 bases between the two ends. This CDR3 is built from 18 residues. Germline assignment: CDR1 SGHKS and CDR2 YYEKEE (reference sequence). Here the CDR3 reads CASSLGVGFFPGANVLTF. CDR3 DNA sequence: TGTGCCAGCAGCTTGGGTGTAGGGTTCTTCCCTGGGGCCAACGTCCTGACTTTC.

The chain carries TRBV10-3 and TRBJ2-1; the match to TRBD1 covers 10 bases. V shed 8 bases, J shed 4 bases, and the junction held 11 bases outside the gene matches. Germline assignment: CDR1 ENHRY and CDR2 SYGVKD. The CDR3 loop spans 16 amino acids. The CDR3 is CAISTPGTGVYNEQFF. The CDR3 DNA sequence: TGTGCCATCTCCACGCCCGGGACAGGGGTTTACAATGAGCAGTTCTTC.

The J gene is TRBJ2-5, the V gene TRBV7-9, with D maybe TRBD1 (5 bases). The CDR3 extends over 14 amino acids. Germline CDR1 is SEHNR and CDR2 is FQNEAQ (reference sequence). Trimming left V 2 bases short and J 1 base short, with 8 bases between. The CDR3 spells CASSLQTGQETQYF. CDR3 bases: TGTGCCAGCAGCTTACAAACAGGCCAAGAGACCCAGTACTTC. Full variable domain (missing parts from reference TRBV7-9 and TRBJ2-5): DTGVSQNPRHKITKRGQNVTFRCDPISEHNRLYWYRQTLGQGPEFLTYFQNEAQLEKSRLLSDRFSAERPKGSFSTLEIQRTEQGDSAMYLCASSLQTGQETQYFGPGTRLLVL.

The chain combines TRBV7-8 with TRBJ1-2; 9 bases are shared with TRBD1. CDR3 size: 15 residues. Germline values: CDR1 SGHVS, CDR2 FQNEAQ. V was clipped by 4 bases and J by 8 bases; unmatched bases: 11. The CDR3 nucleotides are TGTGCCAGCAGCTGGGGGGACAGGGAGGCTCTAGGCTACACCTTC. Its translation is CASSWGDREALGYTF.

CDR3 residues: CASSPRTGYNEQFF. The CDR3 DNA follows: TGTGCCAGCAGCCCCCGGACAGGGTACAATGAGCAGTTCTTC. This chain links TRBV7-9 with TRBJ2-1, with 8 bases that match TRBD1. The CDR3 length is 14 residues. J lost 4 bases, V lost 5 bases, and 4 bases had no gene match. Germline assignment: CDR1 SEHNR and CDR2 FQNEAQ (reference sequence).

DNA for the CDR3: TGTGCCAGCAGCGTAGACCCCTTTAGCATCCGGGAGCTGTTTTTT. Its protein is CASSVDPFSIRELFF. The V call is TRBV9, the J call TRBJ2-2; D call uncertain. The germline V and J ends were trimmed by 0 bases and 9 bases, with 15 bases remaining between them. The germline V gene has CDR1 SGDLS and CDR2 YYNGEE. CDR3 size: 15 residues.

This sequence joins TRBV19 and TRBJ1-5, with D perhaps matching TRBD1 (6 bases). CDR1 LNHDA and CDR2 SQIVND come from the germline V gene (reference sequence). The germline V and J ends were trimmed by 9 bases and 2 bases, with 23 bases remaining between them. The CDR3 totals 17 residues. The CDR3 DNA is TGTGCCAGACTAAACAGGGTCCGGTATATTGGCAATCAGCCCCAGCATTTT. Amino acid sequence: CARLNRVRYIGNQPQHF. Looking up the rest from reference TRBV19 and TRBJ1-5 gives the full variable domain: DGGITQSPKYLFRKEGQNVTLSCEQNLNHDAMYWYRQDPGQGLRLIYYSQIVNDFQKGDIAEGYSVSREKKESFPLTVTSAQKNPTAFYLCARLNRVRYIGNQPQHFGDGTRLSIL.

This clone was observed once. The V and J genes are TRBV5-8 and TRBJ1-2, with 7 positions matching TRBD1. Germline-derived CDR1 and CDR2 are SGHTS and YDEGEE. There are 14 residues in the CDR3. The V gene end was trimmed by 3 bases and the J gene end by 7 bases; junction bases not matched to a gene: 9. CDR3 protein: CASSSTGASFGYTF. The CDR3 region has the DNA TGTGCCAGCAGCTCTACAGGGGCCTCCTTTGGCTACACCTTC.

J is TRBJ1-1 and V is TRBV5-1; D may be TRBD1 (6 bases). The CDR3 is made up of 14 amino acids. V lost 4 bases to trimming and J lost 4 bases, with 14 bases between them. From germline, CDR1 is SGHRS and CDR2 YFSETQ. DNA of the CDR3: TGCGCCAGCAGCAAAGGTAAAGGGGGCACTGAAGCTTTCTTT. It yields the protein CASSKGKGGTEAFF.

This clone was detected a few times. V is TRBV15 and J is TRBJ1-2, with 9 bases lining up with TRBD1. Trimming removed 1 base from V and 8 bases from J; junction bases left unmatched: 2. Germline V gene sequence: CDR1 LNHNV, CDR2 YYDKDF (reference sequence). This CDR3 comprises 13 residues. The CDR3 protein is CATSRVGTGGYTF. CDR3 nucleotide sequence: TGTGCCACCAGCAGAGTGGGGACAGGGGGCTACACCTTC.